This TCR beta chain stems from a study of regulatory T cells in long-lasting Graves disease. Points from the study as a whole: There were preferences for TRBV28, TRBJ1-2 and TRBJ2-5 in persistent disease. Whereas 950 to 1,000 public clonotypes were shared by new patients, persistent patients shared more, at some 2,900.

CDR3 regions were amplified by Arm-PCR using iRepertoire HTBI primers to build TCR beta libraries. A single record per CDR3 protein comes from TCRdb applying MiXCR to the multiplex PCR reads. Of roughly 560,000 distinct CDR3 sequences listed, about 12% are singletons. On this clonotype itself: Its antigen remains unidentified. This could be a read error, since a much larger clone is one nucleotide away.

Trimming took 5 bases from V and 4 from J, leaving 9 bases between them. Germline V gives CDR1 SGHNT, CDR2 YENEEA. The CDR3 totals 13 residues. Time point of the sample: newly diagnosed GD, antithyroid drugs for less than 3 months. PBMCs were the source of the RNA used for TCR sequencing. This sample was shared with a second study, whose subject was T cells in Graves' hyperthyroidism and ophthalmopathy. Per that study: Researchers ran a first-round RT-PCR on the TCR CDR3 using the HTBI primer set.

This clonotype was sampled from a woman aged 25-40 years with Graves disease. Here the sequenced sample was peripheral blood mononuclear cells (PBMCs), taken at new diagnosis, from a patient treated with antithyroid drugs. J is TRBJ1-3 and V is TRBV11-3; possible D gene TRBD1, 5 bases. The DNA for the CDR3 is TGTGCCAGCAGCACCGGGGGAGGAAACACCATATATTTT. This gives the protein CASSTGGGNTIYF.